Presented here are 26 T cell receptor beta chains from one specimen sequenced in a study of response to subunit inactivated influenza vaccine (dated by TCRdb to between 2017 and 2018). Receptor libraries were prepared by RT-PCR. Sequenced on an Illumina HiSeq 2500. Using fastp at Q25 and MiXCR, TCRdb reprocessed the public reads and kept productive beta chains. Each CDR3 protein gets just one entry, which takes the most common genes and DNA from the rows behind it. The sample has 530,000 or so distinct CDR3 sequences on record, 12% of them singletons. The ten largest clones represent more than 8.5% of the sample. The sequences come from PBMCs from blood, collected on the day of vaccination. These receptor sequences come from a man aged 45-65 years who received an inactivated influenza vaccine. Donor details come from another sample of the same person, matched by shared clones.

V usage is TRBV20-1 and J usage is TRBJ2-7; D gene ambiguous. The germline V gene encodes CDR1 DFQATT and CDR2 SNEGSKA (reference sequence). Trimming stripped 1 base from V and 0 bases from J, with 13 bases between. This CDR3 is 15 amino acids long. The CDR3 bases are TGCAGTGCTAGAGCCCCGGGTATAAGCTCCTACGAGCAGTACTTC. Encoded protein: CSARAPGISSYEQYF.

This clonotype has at least ten counts. J is TRBJ2-1 and V is TRBV12-3 or TRBV12-4; 10 bases fit TRBD2. V shed 6 bases and J 3 bases; nucleotides not matched to a gene: 5. CDR3 length: 15 amino acids. The CDR3 here is CASSPSSGGYNEQFF. As DNA, the CDR3 is TGTGCCAGCAGCCCCTCTAGCGGGGGCTACAATGAGCAGTTCTTC.

The chain recombines TRBV9 with TRBJ1-2, with TRBD1 matching 7 bases. The CDR3 sequence is 14 residues long. Germline lookup yields CDR1 SGDLS and CDR2 YYNGEE. With 4 bases clipped from V and 7 bases from J, the junction kept 10 bases outside the gene matches. The CDR3 reads CASSHDPDRAGYTF. Written as DNA, the CDR3 is TGTGCCAGCAGCCATGACCCCGACAGGGCTGGCTACACCTTC.

The table lists this clonotype with a few counts. This chain uses TRBV6-1 with TRBJ1-3; TRBD1 might be the D (6 bases). The CDR3 is made up of 15 amino acids. V was shortened by 3 bases and J by 2 bases, with 11 bases between the two germline ends. Germline-derived CDR1 and CDR2 are MNHNS and SASEGT. For the CDR3, the DNA is TGTGCCAGCAGTGATGGGGGGGGCACTGGAAACACCATATATTTT. Amino acids: CASSDGGGTGNTIYF.

This clonotype came up a few times. The J gene is TRBJ2-7, the V gene TRBV7-2, with a possible D match to TRBD2 (5 bases). Germline V gives CDR1 SGHTA, CDR2 FQGNSA. This CDR3 comprises 14 residues. V was clipped by 6 bases and J by 3 bases, with 15 bases between them. CDR3 nucleotide sequence: TGTGCCAGCAGTTCTGGAGGTGGGGTCTACGAGCAGTACTTC. Its translation is CASSSGGGVYEQYF.

This rearrangement joins TRBV4-3 to TRBJ2-3, with TRBD2 as a possible D gene (5 bases). Trimming left V 0 bases short and J 5 bases short, with 18 bases between. The germline V gene has CDR1 LGHNA and CDR2 YSLEER. The CDR3 runs to 17 residues. This chain's CDR3 is CASSQEWGPRRGDTQYF. The CDR3 coding sequence is TGCGCCAGCAGCCAAGAGTGGGGTCCACGACGGGGAGATACGCAGTATTTT.

This chain links TRBV24-1 with TRBJ2-3, with 10 bases lining up with TRBD2. The length of the CDR3 is 15 residues. Unmatched junction bases numbered 5, after V lost 6 bases and J lost 3 bases. The V gene's germline CDR1 is KGHDR and CDR2 SFDVKD. In DNA form, the CDR3 reads TGTGCCACCAGTCGAGCGGGGGGGACTACAGATACGCAGTATTTT. Its protein is CATSRAGGTTDTQYF.

In this sample, this clonotype turned up a few times. This chain uses TRBV19 with TRBJ2-1, with no clear D. This CDR3 has 9 amino acids. Germline V lookup: CDR1 LNHDA, CDR2 SQIVND (reference sequence). Trimming stripped 8 bases from V and 8 bases from J, with 4 bases between. CDR3 DNA: TGTGCCAGTGGCGATGAGCAGTTCTTC. It is translated as CASGDEQFF.

This clonotype turned up a few times. This chain uses TRBV15 with TRBJ2-1; D possibly corresponds to TRBD2 (6 bases). The V gene lost 3 bases and the J gene lost 2 bases, with 17 bases spanning the gap. Germline CDR1 LNHNV, CDR2 YYDKDF (reference sequence). The CDR3 totals 17 residues. The CDR3 loop is CATSRGLPVSTYNEQFF. CDR3 DNA sequence: TGTGCCACCAGCAGGGGACTCCCTGTTTCGACCTACAATGAGCAGTTCTTC.

There are many counts of this clonotype. The chain combines TRBV20-1 with TRBJ2-7, with TRBD1 matching over 8 bases. The CDR3 length is 15 residues. J was trimmed by 0 bases and V by 0 bases; bases with no gene match: 4. The V gene's germline CDR1 is DFQATT and CDR2 SNEGSKA (reference sequence). In DNA form, the CDR3 reads TGCAGTGCTAGAGATAGGGACAGGAGCTCCTACGAGCAGTACTTC. Translated, it gives CSARDRDRSSYEQYF.

This clonotype was found a few times. The V and J genes are TRBV6-2 or TRBV6-3 and TRBJ2-1, with D hard to call. The ends were cut back, 6 bases at V and 0 bases at J, with 15 bases in the middle. There are 16 residues in the CDR3. Germline V gene data show CDR1 as MNHEY and CDR2 as SVGEGT. The CDR3 nucleotides are TGTGCCAGCAGAATCCCCTCCATGACCTCCTACAATGAGCAGTTCTTC. Translated: CASRIPSMTSYNEQFF.

This clonotype was recorded at least ten times. V gene TRBV4-1 combines with J gene TRBJ2-7; TRBD2 agrees at 10 bases. Germline CDR1 MGHRA, CDR2 YSYEKL. The CDR3 covers 17 residues. Trimming removed 0 bases from V and 4 bases from J; junction bases left unmatched: 9. The CDR3 coding sequence is TGCGCCAGCAGCCAAGATACTCGGGCTAGCGGGGGTTACGAGCAGTACTTC. Encoded protein: CASSQDTRASGGYEQYF.

This sequence joins TRBV20-1 and TRBJ2-2; 8 bases line up with TRBD1. The V segment lost 3 bases and the J segment 5 bases; nucleotides outside the gene matches: 2. The germline gives CDR1 DFQATT, CDR2 SNEGSKA (reference sequence). The CDR3 contains 13 residues. CDR3 in amino acids: CSARDRVTGELFF. As DNA, the CDR3 is TGCAGTGCTAGGGACAGGGTTACCGGGGAGCTGTTTTTT.

This clonotype was seen only a few times. This chain links TRBV6-5 with TRBJ2-1; D not resolved. The V end lost 6 bases, the J end lost 2 bases, and 2 bases lay between the germline ends. Looked up from germline, CDR1 is MNHEY and CDR2 is SVGAGI. The CDR3 runs to 11 residues. CDR3 DNA sequence: TGTGCCAGCAGGACCTACAATGAGCAGTTCTTC. Translation: CASRTYNEQFF.

This clonotype occurred a few times. This chain joins TRBV20-1 and TRBJ2-5; perhaps TRBD1 as D (5 bases). CDR3 size: 15 residues. Deletions cut 3 bases from V and 0 bases from J, with 14 bases between. Germline lookup yields CDR1 DFQATT and CDR2 SNEGSKA (reference sequence). CDR3 DNA: TGCAGTGCTAGTGTGGGGCCCGGTTACCAAGAGACCCAGTACTTC. Its translation: CSASVGPGYQETQYF.

This clonotype has a handful of counts. This rearrangement joins TRBV7-2 to TRBJ2-2; 9 bases fit TRBD1. Germline CDR1 reads SGHTA; CDR2 reads FQGNSA. This CDR3 contains 17 residues. V shed 5 bases and J 6 bases; nucleotides not matched to a gene: 13. The CDR3 loop is CASSPYEDRGPAGELFF. CDR3 sequence (DNA): TGTGCCAGCAGCCCTTACGAGGACAGGGGTCCGGCCGGGGAGCTGTTTTTT.

J is TRBJ1-2 and V is TRBV20-1, with TRBD1 identical over 9 bases. Germline assignment: CDR1 DFQATT and CDR2 SNEGSKA (reference sequence). The CDR3 is 19 residues long. After removal of 0 bases from V and 7 bases from J, the junction contained 21 bases not matched to a gene. The CDR3 DNA follows: TGCAGTGCTAGAGATCTCACGCCGGTTCGGGACAGGGTATCATCTGGCTACACCTTC. The encoded protein is CSARDLTPVRDRVSSGYTF.

The V and J genes are TRBV7-6 and TRBJ2-1, with TRBD2 as a possible D gene (6 bases). Trimming stripped 2 bases from V and 9 bases from J, with 23 bases between. The CDR3 has 17 residues. Germline-derived CDR1 and CDR2 are SGHVS and FNYEAQ. The CDR3 sequence is CASSLRSPTRNSGEQFF. DNA of the CDR3: TGTGCCAGCAGCTTAAGATCGCCCACAAGGAATAGCGGTGAGCAGTTCTTC.

The genes are TRBV7-9 and TRBJ2-2; TRBD1 matches 9 bases. This CDR3 region has 15 residues. The V gene end was trimmed by 2 bases and the J gene end by 5 bases; junction bases not matched to a gene: 3. Germline V lookup: CDR1 SEHNR, CDR2 FQNEAQ (reference sequence). CDR3 in amino acids: CASSLKQGATGELFF. CDR3 nucleotide sequence: TGTGCCAGCAGCTTAAAACAGGGGGCTACCGGGGAGCTGTTTTTT. Together with reference TRBV7-9 and TRBJ2-2, the CDR3 gives the full variable domain: DTGVSQNPRHKITKRGQNVTFRCDPISEHNRLYWYRQTLGQGPEFLTYFQNEAQLEKSRLLSDRFSAERPKGSFSTLEIQRTEQGDSAMYLCASSLKQGATGELFFGEGSRLTVL.

This rearrangement joins TRBV6-5 to TRBJ1-3, with no clear D. V was trimmed by 0 bases and J by 2 bases, leaving 11 bases between them. This CDR3 region has 16 residues. Germline CDR1 is MNHEY and CDR2 is SVGAGI. DNA for the CDR3: TGTGCCAGCAGTTACTCGCGGGTTTTCGCTGGAAACACCATATATTTT. Amino acids: CASSYSRVFAGNTIYF.

The chain is built from TRBV7-9 and TRBJ2-2; D remains ambiguous. V shed 7 bases and J shed 8 bases, with 8 bases lying between them. The CDR3 spans 11 residues. Per germline, CDR1 SEHNR and CDR2 FQNEAQ (reference sequence). In nucleotides, the CDR3 is TGTGCCAGCACCATTCGGGGGGAGCTGTTTTTT. Amino acid sequence: CASTIRGELFF.

This clonotype has more than one count but fewer than ten. The chain couples TRBV29-1 to TRBJ1-1, with TRBD1 matching 8 bases. V lost 5 bases to trimming and J lost 10 bases; unmatched junction nucleotides: 3. Germline V gives CDR1 SQVTM, CDR2 ANQGSEA. CDR3 length: 10 amino acids. The CDR3 region is CSVSRGRAFF. DNA of the CDR3: TGCAGCGTTTCCAGGGGGCGAGCTTTCTTT.

V and J are TRBV20-1 and TRBJ2-1, with 11 bases fitting TRBD2. Germline CDR1 DFQATT, CDR2 SNEGSKA (reference sequence). The CDR3 contains 16 residues. Trimming at V came to 1 base and at J to 2 bases, leaving 4 bases not matched to a gene. The CDR3 reads CSARVLLAGAYNEQFF. The CDR3 DNA is TGCAGTGCTAGAGTTTTACTAGCGGGAGCCTACAATGAGCAGTTCTTC.

This rearrangement joins TRBV10-3 to TRBJ2-2, with TRBD2 identical over 8 bases. V was clipped by 6 bases and J by 4 bases; unmatched bases: 10. Germline V gives CDR1 ENHRY, CDR2 SYGVKD. The CDR3 consists of 16 residues. The CDR3 here is CAIRSGSLAGTGELFF. In nucleotides, the CDR3 is TGTGCCATCAGGTCCGGTTCTCTAGCGGGCACCGGGGAGCTGTTTTTT.

In this sample, this clonotype turned up many times. V usage is TRBV9 and J usage is TRBJ2-5, with no clear D. The germline CDR1 and CDR2 sequences are SGDLS and YYNGEE. Trimming stripped 5 bases from V and 7 bases from J, with 12 bases between. This CDR3 is built from 12 residues. CDR3 loop: CASSDISGTQYF. CDR3 in DNA: TGTGCCAGCAGTGATATTAGTGGGACCCAGTACTTC.

This clonotype was recorded many times. J is TRBJ2-2 and V is TRBV27, with 8 bases identical to TRBD2. The germline gives CDR1 MNHEY, CDR2 SMNVEV (reference sequence). V gave up 6 bases and J gave up 8 bases; unmatched junction bases: 11. There are 15 residues in the CDR3. The DNA of the CDR3 is TGTGCCAGCAGACCCCAAGGTCGGGGGGGAGGGGAGCTGTTTTTT. It yields the protein CASRPQGRGGGELFF.